The source of this T cell receptor (beta chain) is a study of regulatory T cells in long-lasting Graves disease. With iRepertoire HTBI primers and Arm-PCR of CDR3 regions, TCR beta libraries were built. One entry per CDR3 protein results from TCRdb running MiXCR on the multiplex PCR reads. The table has 550,000 or so distinct CDR3 sequences, approximately 12% seen once. The table lists this clonotype with many counts. Its antigen is unidentified. Overall study findings and caveats: Relative to new patients (roughly 950), persistent patients exhibited greater sharing of public clonotypes (about 3,000).

As for time point: newly diagnosed GD, antithyroid drugs for less than 3 months. PBMCs were the source of the RNA used for TCR sequencing. Losses at the gene ends were 7 bases for V and 1 base for J; bases not matched to a gene: 4. CDR1 and CDR2 (germline): MNHEY, SVGEGT. This CDR3 has 13 amino acids. These data were also filed under a second study, of T cells in Graves' hyperthyroidism and ophthalmopathy. That report adds: Thyroid ultrasound, orbital computed tomography, clinical symptoms, and serum thyroxine and TRAb underpinned diagnoses.

This sequence joins TRBV6-2 or TRBV6-3 and TRBJ2-7; 7 bases are shared with TRBD1. This clonotype was obtained from a woman in her 30s with Graves disease. Material: peripheral blood mononuclear cells (PBMCs), obtained at new diagnosis, from a patient treated with antithyroid drugs. CDR3 nucleotide sequence: TGTGCCAGCAAACCGGGACAGTCCTACGAGCAGTACTTC. It encodes CASKPGQSYEQYF.